This T cell receptor beta chain is drawn from a study of blood T cell repertoires in COVID-19 (TCRdb year 2020). In terms of the full investigation: Samples covering the acute and convalescent phases of COVID-19 were provided by collaborators in the United States, Italy and Spain. Sample metadata almost always included a de-identified subject ID, COVID-19 status, age in years and sex. The dataset comprised deeply sampled blood TCRbeta repertoires from subjects exposed to, actively infected with, or recovered from COVID-19. Where available, HLA class I and class II types were obtained from metadata supplied by the sample provider rather than from assay-based typing. A freely available public database, intended as a resource for researchers studying the immune response to SARS-CoV-2, is where the repertoires were released. The material from the prospective study consisted of cDNA or gDNA derived from T cells, B-cell-depleted T cells, or PBMCs. The samples were drawn from the first 160 participants of the ongoing ImmuneRACE study and from 1,254 subjects provided by 6 global collaborators.

The immunoSEQ Assay, a bias-controlled multiplex PCR, was used to amplify TCRbeta CDR3 regions from genomic DNA. Turning to the authors' computational methods: Within the assay, amplification of reference gene primers was used to estimate how many nucleated cells each sample contained. To quantify the absolute abundance of each unique TCRbeta CDR3 rearrangement, sequence reads were collapsed and filtered. Productive Simpson clonality was computed per sample as the square root of Simpson's diversity index over productive rearrangements. TCRdb provides this immuneACCESS table in a form limited to in-frame rearrangements. Some clones are lacking; in checked studies, under half of them reflect an unresolved V gene, and why the rest are absent is not known. The V and J calls and clone size are taken from that table; D and trimming were inferred from the DNA. For this sample there are 150,000 to 200,000 clones; under 90% appear just once. The ten largest clones capture around 7% of the sample.

Trimming removed 3 bases from V and 5 bases from J, leaving 15 bases between the germline ends. From the cysteine through the phenylalanine, the CDR3 covers 15 amino acids. The sequence is cut down to CDR3 DNA, 45 bases in frame from base 1. The germline V gene provides CDR1 SGDLS and CDR2 YYNGEE. Beyond this particular receptor, the publication reports: The quantity of clinical and demographic metadata differed by source and by participant and was supplied without curation.

Whole blood was collected in K2EDTA tubes by collaborating institutions according to the institutions' own protocols. Collaborator samples were shipped for TCRbeta analysis as frozen whole blood, isolated PBMCs, or DNA extracted from either sample type. Regarding this clone: The target of this receptor is not known. Nothing much larger sits one base from this clone, and base qualities are not available.

The rearranged segments are TRBV9 and TRBJ1-3; there is no confident call for the D gene. What was sequenced was peripheral blood. The receptor was isolated from a man aged 40-50 years with acute or convalescent COVID-19. The CDR3: CASSAEGFVRNTIYF. The nucleotide sequence is given as TGTGCCAGCAGCGCCGAGGGATTCGTGCGAAACACCATATATTTT.